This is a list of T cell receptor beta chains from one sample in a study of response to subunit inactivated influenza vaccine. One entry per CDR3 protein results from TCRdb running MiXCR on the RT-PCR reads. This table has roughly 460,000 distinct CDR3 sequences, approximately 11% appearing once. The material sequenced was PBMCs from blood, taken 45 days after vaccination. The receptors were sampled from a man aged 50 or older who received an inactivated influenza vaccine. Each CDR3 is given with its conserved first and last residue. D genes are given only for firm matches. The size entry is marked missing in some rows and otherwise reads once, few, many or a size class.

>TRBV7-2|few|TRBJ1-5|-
TGTGCCAGCAGCTCTCGCCTCGGGGATCGCAATCAGCCCCAGCATTTT
CASSSRLGDRNQPQHF
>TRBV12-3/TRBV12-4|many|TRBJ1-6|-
TGTGCCAGCAGTTTAGATTCTGGGGGTAATTCACCCCTCCACTTT
CASSLDSGGNSPLHF
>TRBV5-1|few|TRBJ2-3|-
TGCGCCAGCAGCTTGGCGATACCCGGGCCAGATACGCAGTATTTT
CASSLAIPGPDTQYF
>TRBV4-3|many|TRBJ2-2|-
TGCGCCAGCTCGGCTACAACAGGGTACACCGGGGAGCTGTTTTTT
CASSATTGYTGELFF
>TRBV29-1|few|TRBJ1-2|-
TGCAGCGTTGAATGGAAGGGGAGCTACTATGGCTACACCTTC
CSVEWKGSYYGYTF
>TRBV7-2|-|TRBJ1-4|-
TGTGCCAGCAGCCTTCTTCAGGGCCGTAATGAAAAACTGTTTTTT
CASSLLQGRNEKLFF
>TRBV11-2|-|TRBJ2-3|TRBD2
TGTGCCAGCAGCTTAGGGCTAGCGGGAGGGTGGGATACGCAGTATTTT
CASSLGLAGGWDTQYF
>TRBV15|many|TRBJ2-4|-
TGTGCCACCAGCAGCGCACGACAGGAACTAGCCAAAAACATTCAGTACTTC
CATSSARQELAKNIQYF
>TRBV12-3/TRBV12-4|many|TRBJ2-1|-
TGTGCCAGCAGTACCCCACTAGGCGATGAGCAGTTCTTC
CASSTPLGDEQFF
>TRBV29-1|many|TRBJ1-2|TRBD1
TGCAGCGGAGGGACAGTATATGGCTACACCTTC
CSGGTVYGYTF
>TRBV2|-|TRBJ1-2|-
TGTGCCAGCAGTGGAGTAAGGGTCGTCCCGGGCTACACCTTC
CASSGVRVVPGYTF
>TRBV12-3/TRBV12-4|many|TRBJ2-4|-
TGTGCCAGCAGCCTCGACAGGTTACAAAACATTCAGTACTTC
CASSLDRLQNIQYF
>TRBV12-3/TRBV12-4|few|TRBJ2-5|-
TGTGCCAGCAGACGGAGGCTCGGGGAGACCCAGTACTTC
CASRRRLGETQYF
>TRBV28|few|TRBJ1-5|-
TGTGCCAGCAGTCGTACAGGGAATGGCAATCAGCCCCAGCATTTT
CASSRTGNGNQPQHF
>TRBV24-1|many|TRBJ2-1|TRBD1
TGTGCCACCAGTGACGCACAGGGGGCTTGGGGCAATGAGCAGTTCTTC
CATSDAQGAWGNEQFF
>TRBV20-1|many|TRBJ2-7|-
TGCAGTGCTAGAGCCCTAGCGAACTACGAGCAGTACTTC
CSARALANYEQYF
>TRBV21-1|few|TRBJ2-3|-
TGTGCCAGCAGCGGACCCCATGTAGCGGGGGGGCTTGAAGATACGCAGTATTTT
CASSGPHVAGGLEDTQYF
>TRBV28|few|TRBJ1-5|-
TGTGCCAGCAGGAGCCTTAATAGCAATCAGCCCCAGCATTTT
CASRSLNSNQPQHF
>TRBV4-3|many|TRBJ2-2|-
TGCGCCAGCAGCCAAGAAGTGCTCTTTGGGGGCGGGGAGCTGTTTTTT
CASSQEVLFGGGELFF
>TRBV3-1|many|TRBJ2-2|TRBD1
TGTGCCAGCAGCCAAGTGACAGGGGCCACCGGGGAGCTGTTTTTT
CASSQVTGATGELFF
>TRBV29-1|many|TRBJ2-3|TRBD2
TGCAGCGTTGTTAAATTTAGCGGGAAGACAGATACGCAGTATTTT
CSVVKFSGKTDTQYF
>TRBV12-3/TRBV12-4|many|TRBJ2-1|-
TGTGCCAGCAGTTTATCGGGGGCCAGGGGGAATGAGCAGTTCTTC
CASSLSGARGNEQFF
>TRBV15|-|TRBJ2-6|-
TGTGCCACCAGCGCGCAGTGGGGGTCTGGGGCCAACGTCCTGACTTTC
CATSAQWGSGANVLTF
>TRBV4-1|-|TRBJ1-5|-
TGCGCCAGCAGCCAAGAGCCAAACGGGGTTATCAATCAGCCCCAGCATTTT
CASSQEPNGVINQPQHF
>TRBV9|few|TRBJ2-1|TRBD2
TGTGCCAGCAGTAAGAGCGGGACTCCATACAATGAGCAGTTCTTC
CASSKSGTPYNEQFF
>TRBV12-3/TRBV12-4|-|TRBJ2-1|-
TGTGCCAGCAGTAGCGGGTCTCTTAATGAGCAGTTCTTC
CASSSGSLNEQFF
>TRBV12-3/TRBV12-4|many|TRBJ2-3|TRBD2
TGTGCCAGCAGCCCCCCTAGCGGAGGCACAGATACGCAGTATTTT
CASSPPSGGTDTQYF
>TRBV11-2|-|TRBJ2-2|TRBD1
TGTGCCAGCAGTATGGGACAGGCAAACACCGGGGAGCTGTTTTTT
CASSMGQANTGELFF
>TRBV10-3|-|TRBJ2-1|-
TGTGCCATCAGTGAGGGGCTTAGGAACAATGAGCAGTTCTTC
CAISEGLRNNEQFF
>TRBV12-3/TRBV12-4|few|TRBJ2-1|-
TGTGCCAGCACCATTTCCCTGCGGGGTGAGCAGTTCTTC
CASTISLRGEQFF
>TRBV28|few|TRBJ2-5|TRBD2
TGTGCCAGCAGTTTGGTGGGACTAGCGGAGGAGACCCAGTACTTC
CASSLVGLAEETQYF
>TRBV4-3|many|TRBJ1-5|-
TGCGCCAGCAGCCAGGTCAGGGATGGCAATCAGCCCCAGCATTTT
CASSQVRDGNQPQHF
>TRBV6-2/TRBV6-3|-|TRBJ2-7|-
TGTGCCAGCAGTGCCGTCCCCCCACCAGAGCAGTACTTC
CASSAVPPPEQYF
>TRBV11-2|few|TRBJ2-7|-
TGTGCCAGCAGCTTAGTGGCGGGTCGCTACGAGCAGTACTTC
CASSLVAGRYEQYF
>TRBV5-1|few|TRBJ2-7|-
TGCGCCAGCAGCTTAGGTGGACAGTTTTACGAGCAGTACTTC
CASSLGGQFYEQYF
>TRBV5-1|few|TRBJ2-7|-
TGCGCCAGCAGCTCCTCCGGGGTTACCTACGAGCAGTACTTC
CASSSSGVTYEQYF
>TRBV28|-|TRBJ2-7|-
TGTGCCAGCAGTTTATGCTGCGAGCAGTACTTC
CASSLCCEQYF
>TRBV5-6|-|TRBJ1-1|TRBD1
TGTGCCAGCAGCTTGGCCGGCAGGGGGCAAGGGACTGAAGCTTTCTTT
CASSLAGRGQGTEAFF
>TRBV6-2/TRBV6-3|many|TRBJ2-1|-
TGTGCCAGCAGTCCTGGCTGGATGCAGTTCTTC
CASSPGWMQFF
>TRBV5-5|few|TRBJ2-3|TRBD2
TGTGCCAGCAGCTTGTTTAGCGGGACAGATACGCAGTATTTT
CASSLFSGTDTQYF
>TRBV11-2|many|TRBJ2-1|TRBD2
TGTGCCAGCAGCTCCCGGACTAGCGGGGGTGCTAGCTCCTACAATGAGCAGTTCTTC
CASSSRTSGGASSYNEQFF
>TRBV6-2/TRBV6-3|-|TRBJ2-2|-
TGTGCCAGCAGCACCAGCGCCGGGGAGCTGTTTTTT
CASSTSAGELFF
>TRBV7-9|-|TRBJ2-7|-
TGTGCCAGCAGCCGAGCAGACCACGAGCAGTACTTC
CASSRADHEQYF
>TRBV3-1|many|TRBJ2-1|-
TGTGCAGCGGGTGTCGGGGTGGAGCAGTTCTTC
CAAGVGVEQFF
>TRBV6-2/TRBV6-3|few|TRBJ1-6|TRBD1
TGTGCCAGCAGTTACTTGGACAGGTCATCACCCCTCCACTTT
CASSYLDRSSPLHF
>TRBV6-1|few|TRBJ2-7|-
TGTGCCAGCAGTGAAGCGACTGGTGGAAGGGGTGGGCAGTACTTC
CASSEATGGRGGQYF
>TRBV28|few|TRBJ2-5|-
TGTGCCAGCACTAGCGACAACCAAGAGACCCAGTACTTC
CASTSDNQETQYF
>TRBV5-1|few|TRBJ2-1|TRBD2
TGCGCCAGCAGCCGGACTAGCGGGAGCGCCGTTGAGCAGTTCTTC
CASSRTSGSAVEQFF